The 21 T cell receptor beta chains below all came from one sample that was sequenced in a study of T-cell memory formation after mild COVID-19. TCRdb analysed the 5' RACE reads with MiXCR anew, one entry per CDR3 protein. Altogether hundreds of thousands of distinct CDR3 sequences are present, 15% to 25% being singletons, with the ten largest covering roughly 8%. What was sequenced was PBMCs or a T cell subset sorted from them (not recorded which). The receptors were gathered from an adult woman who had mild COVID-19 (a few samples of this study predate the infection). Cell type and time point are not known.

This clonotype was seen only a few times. The chain's CDR3 is CASSPNLGEQFF. The DNA of the CDR3 is TGTGCCAGCAGTCCGAACCTGGGGGAGCAGTTCTTC. V usage is TRBV6-5 and J usage is TRBJ2-1, with D hard to call. The CDR3 is 12 residues long. Trimming shortened V by 5 bases and J by 10 bases, and 12 bases separated the two germline ends. The germline CDR1 and CDR2 sequences are MNHEY and SVGAGI.

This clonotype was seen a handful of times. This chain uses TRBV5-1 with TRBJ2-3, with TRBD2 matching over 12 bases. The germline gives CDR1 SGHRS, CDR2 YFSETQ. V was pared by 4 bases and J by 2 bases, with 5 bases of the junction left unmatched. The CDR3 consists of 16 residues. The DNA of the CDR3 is TGCGCCAGCAGCCGTACTAGCGGGGGGCTCACAGATACGCAGTATTTT. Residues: CASSRTSGGLTDTQYF.

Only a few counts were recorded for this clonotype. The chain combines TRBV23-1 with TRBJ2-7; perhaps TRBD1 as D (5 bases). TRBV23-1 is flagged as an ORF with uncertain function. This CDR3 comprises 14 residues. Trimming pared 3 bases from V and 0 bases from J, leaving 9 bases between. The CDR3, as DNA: TGCGCCAGCAGTCATGTGACAGTCTCCTACGAGCAGTACTTC. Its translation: CASSHVTVSYEQYF.

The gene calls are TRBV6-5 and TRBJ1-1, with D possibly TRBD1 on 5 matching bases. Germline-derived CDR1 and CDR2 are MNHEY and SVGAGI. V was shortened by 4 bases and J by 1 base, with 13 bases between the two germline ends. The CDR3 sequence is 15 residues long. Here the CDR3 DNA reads TGTGCCAGCAGTTTACAAATGGGGGAGAACACTGAAGCTTTCTTT. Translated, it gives CASSLQMGENTEAFF.

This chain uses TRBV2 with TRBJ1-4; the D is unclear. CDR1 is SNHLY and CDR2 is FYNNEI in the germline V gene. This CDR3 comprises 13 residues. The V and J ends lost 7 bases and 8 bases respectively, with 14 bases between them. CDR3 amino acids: CASIERFPEKLFF. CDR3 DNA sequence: TGTGCCAGCATAGAACGGTTTCCAGAAAAACTGTTTTTT.

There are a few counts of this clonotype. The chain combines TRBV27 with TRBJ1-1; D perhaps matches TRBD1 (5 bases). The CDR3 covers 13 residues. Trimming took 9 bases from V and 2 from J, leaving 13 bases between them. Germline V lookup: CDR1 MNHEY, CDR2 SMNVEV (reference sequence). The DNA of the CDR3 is TGTGCCAGTAGGGGCATTCTTAACACTGAAGCTTTCTTT. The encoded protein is CASRGILNTEAFF.

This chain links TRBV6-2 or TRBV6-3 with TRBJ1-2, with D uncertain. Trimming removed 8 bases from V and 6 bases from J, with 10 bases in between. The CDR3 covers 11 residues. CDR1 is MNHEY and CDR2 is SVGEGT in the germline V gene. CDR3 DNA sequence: TGTGCCAGCGGCCTACGGGATGGCTACACCTTC. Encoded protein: CASGLRDGYTF.

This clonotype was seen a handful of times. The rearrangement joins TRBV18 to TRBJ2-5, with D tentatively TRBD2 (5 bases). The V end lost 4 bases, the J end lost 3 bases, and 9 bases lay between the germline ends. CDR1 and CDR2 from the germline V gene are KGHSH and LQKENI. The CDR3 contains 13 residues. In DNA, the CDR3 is TGTGCCAGCTCACGGGTGCGGGAAGAGACCCAGTACTTC. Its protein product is CASSRVREETQYF. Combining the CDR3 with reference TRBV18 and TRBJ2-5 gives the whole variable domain NAGVMQNPRHLVRRRGQEARLRCSPMKGHSHVYWYRQLPEEGLKFMVYLQKENIIDESGMPKERFSAEFPKEGPSILRIQQVVRGDSAAYFCASSRVREETQYFGPGTRLLVL.

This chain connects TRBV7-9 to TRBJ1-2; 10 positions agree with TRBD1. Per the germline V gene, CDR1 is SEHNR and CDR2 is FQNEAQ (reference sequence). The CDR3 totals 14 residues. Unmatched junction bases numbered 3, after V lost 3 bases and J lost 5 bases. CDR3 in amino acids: CASSLTGGEYGYTF. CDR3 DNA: TGTGCCAGCAGCTTGACAGGGGGCGAGTATGGCTACACCTTC.

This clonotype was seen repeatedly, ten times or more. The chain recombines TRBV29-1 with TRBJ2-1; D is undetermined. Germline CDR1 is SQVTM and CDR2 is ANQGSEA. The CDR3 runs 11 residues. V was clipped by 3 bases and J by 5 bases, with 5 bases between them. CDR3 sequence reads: CSVEVHNEQFF. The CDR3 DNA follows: TGCAGCGTTGAGGTCCACAATGAGCAGTTCTTC.

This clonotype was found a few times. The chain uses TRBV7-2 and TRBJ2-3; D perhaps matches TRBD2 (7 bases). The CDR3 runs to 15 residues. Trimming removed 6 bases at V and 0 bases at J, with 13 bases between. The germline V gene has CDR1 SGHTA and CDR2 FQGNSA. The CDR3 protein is CASSNGGPSTDTQYF. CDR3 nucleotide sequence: TGTGCCAGCAGTAACGGGGGGCCCAGCACAGATACGCAGTATTTT.

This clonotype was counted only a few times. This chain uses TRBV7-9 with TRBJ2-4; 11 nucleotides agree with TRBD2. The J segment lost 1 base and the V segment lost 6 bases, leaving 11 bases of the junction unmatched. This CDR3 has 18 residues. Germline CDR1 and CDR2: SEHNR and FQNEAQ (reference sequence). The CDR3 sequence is CASRTTSGNLWAKNIQYF. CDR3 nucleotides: TGTGCCAGCAGGACGACTAGCGGGAATTTATGGGCCAAAAACATTCAGTACTTC.

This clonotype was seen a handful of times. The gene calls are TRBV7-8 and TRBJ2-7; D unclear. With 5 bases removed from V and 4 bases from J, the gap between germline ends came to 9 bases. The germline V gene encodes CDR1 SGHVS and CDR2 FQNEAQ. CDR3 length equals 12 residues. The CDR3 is CASSPDKYEQYF. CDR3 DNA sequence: TGTGCCAGCAGCCCCGACAAGTACGAGCAGTACTTC.

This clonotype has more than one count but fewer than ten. This CDR3 is CASSLGRKNTEAFF. CDR3 bases: TGTGCCAGCAGTCTGGGACGGAAGAACACTGAAGCTTTCTTT. The chain recombines TRBV7-8 with TRBJ1-1; a weak D match, TRBD1 (5 bases). The V and J ends lost 6 bases and 1 base respectively, with 12 bases between them. Germline V gene sequence: CDR1 SGHVS, CDR2 FQNEAQ. This CDR3 has 14 residues.

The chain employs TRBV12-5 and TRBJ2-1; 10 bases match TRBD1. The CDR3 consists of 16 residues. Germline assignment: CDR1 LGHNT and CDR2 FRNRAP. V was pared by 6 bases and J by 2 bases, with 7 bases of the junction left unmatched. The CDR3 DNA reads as TGTGCTAGTGGAAGGGGACAGGGGAGGACCTACAATGAGCAGTTCTTC. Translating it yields CASGRGQGRTYNEQFF.

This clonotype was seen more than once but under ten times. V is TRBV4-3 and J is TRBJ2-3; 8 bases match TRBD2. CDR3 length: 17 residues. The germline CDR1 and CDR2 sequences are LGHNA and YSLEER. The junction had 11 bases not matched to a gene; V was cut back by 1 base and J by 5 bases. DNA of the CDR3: TGCGCCAGCAGCCAAGCGGGTAGAGGACTAGCCCTAGATACGCAGTATTTT. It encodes CASSQAGRGLALDTQYF.

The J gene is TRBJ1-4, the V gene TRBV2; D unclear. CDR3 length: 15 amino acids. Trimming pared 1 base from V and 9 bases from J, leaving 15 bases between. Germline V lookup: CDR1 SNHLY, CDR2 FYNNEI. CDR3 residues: CASSEEGTVTQKLFF. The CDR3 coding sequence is TGTGCCAGCAGTGAAGAGGGAACAGTGACACAAAAACTGTTTTTT.

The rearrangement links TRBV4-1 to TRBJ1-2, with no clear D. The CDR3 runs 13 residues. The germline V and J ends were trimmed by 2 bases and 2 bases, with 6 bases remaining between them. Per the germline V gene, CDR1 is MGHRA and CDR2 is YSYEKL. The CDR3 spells CASSQIGNYGYTF. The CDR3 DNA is TGCGCCAGCAGCCAAATAGGGAACTATGGCTACACCTTC.

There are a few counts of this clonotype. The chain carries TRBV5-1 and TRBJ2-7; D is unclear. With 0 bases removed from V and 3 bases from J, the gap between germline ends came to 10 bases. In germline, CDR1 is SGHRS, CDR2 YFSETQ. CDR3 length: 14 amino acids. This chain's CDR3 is CASSLAGSFYEQYF. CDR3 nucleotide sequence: TGCGCCAGCAGCTTGGCCGGCAGCTTCTACGAGCAGTACTTC.

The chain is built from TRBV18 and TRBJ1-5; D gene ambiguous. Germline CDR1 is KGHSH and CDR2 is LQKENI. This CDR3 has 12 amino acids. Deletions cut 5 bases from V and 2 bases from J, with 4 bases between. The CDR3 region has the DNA TGTGCCAGCTCAGAGCGCAATCAGCCCCAGCATTTT. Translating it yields CASSERNQPQHF.

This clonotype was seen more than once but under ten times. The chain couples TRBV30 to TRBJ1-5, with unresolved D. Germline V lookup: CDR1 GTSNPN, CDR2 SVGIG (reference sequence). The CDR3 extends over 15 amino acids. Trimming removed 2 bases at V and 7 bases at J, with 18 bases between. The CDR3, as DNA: TGTGCCTGGAGTCACCCGGGATCCCTAGGACAGCCCCAGCATTTT. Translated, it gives CAWSHPGSLGQPQHF.